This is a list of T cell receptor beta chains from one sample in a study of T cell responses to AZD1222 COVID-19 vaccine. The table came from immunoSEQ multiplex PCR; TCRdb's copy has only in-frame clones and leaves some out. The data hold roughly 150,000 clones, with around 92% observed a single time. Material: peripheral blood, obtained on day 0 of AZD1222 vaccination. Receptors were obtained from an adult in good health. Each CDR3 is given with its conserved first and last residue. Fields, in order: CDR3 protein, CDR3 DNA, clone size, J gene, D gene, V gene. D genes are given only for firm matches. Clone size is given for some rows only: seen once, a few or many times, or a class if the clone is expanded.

CASSRVMGLAGPGNEQFF,TGTGCCAGCTCACGAGTGATGGGACTAGCGGGACCGGGCAATGAGCAGTTCTTC,-,TRBJ2-1,TRBD2,TRBV18
CASSLVLGSPVNEQFF,TGTGCCAGCAGCTTAGTGTTAGGGTCCCCGGTCAATGAGCAGTTCTTC,-,TRBJ2-1,-,TRBV11-2
CASNSNREYTEAFF,TGTGCCAGTAATTCAAACAGGGAGTACACTGAAGCTTTCTTT,-,TRBJ1-1,-,TRBV19
CAWSATSGSPRELFF,TGTGCCTGGAGTGCGACTAGCGGGTCCCCTCGGGAGCTGTTTTTT,-,TRBJ2-2,TRBD2,TRBV30
CASSLVRDRNQETQYF,TGTGCCAGCAGCTTGGTACGGGACAGAAACCAAGAGACCCAGTACTTC,-,TRBJ2-5,TRBD1,TRBV5-6
CASSSGGTLRNQPQHF,TGTGCCAGCAGCTCGGGTGGGACATTGCGCAATCAGCCCCAGCATTTT,-,TRBJ1-5,-,TRBV7-2
CASSQYRAQPQHF,TGTGCCAGCAGTCAATACAGGGCCCAGCCCCAGCATTTT,-,TRBJ1-5,-,TRBV6-5
CATSRDSWGSYEQYF,TGTGCCACCAGCAGAGATTCTTGGGGCTCCTACGAGCAGTACTTC,-,TRBJ2-7,-,TRBV15
CSAQGTGYNEQFF,TGCAGCGCCCAGGGGACGGGCTACAATGAGCAGTTCTTC,-,TRBJ2-1,-,TRBV29-1
CASSPGTGNYEQYF,TGCGCCAGCAGCCCCGGGACAGGGAACTACGAGCAGTACTTC,once,TRBJ2-7,TRBD1,TRBV5-1
CSAPDRGYGYTF,TGCAGCGCACCGGACAGGGGCTATGGCTACACCTTC,-,TRBJ1-2,TRBD1,TRBV29-1
CASSRLPGGTATNEKLFF,TGTGCCAGCAGCCGCCTCCCCGGGGGGACGGCAACTAATGAAAAACTGTTTTTT,-,TRBJ1-4,-,TRBV7-2
CAWSVTGVGNTIYF,TGTGCCTGGAGTGTCACAGGGGTTGGAAACACCATATATTTT,-,TRBJ1-3,TRBD1,TRBV30
CASSLEGDNQPQHF,TGTGCCAGCAGTTTAGAAGGAGACAATCAGCCCCAGCATTTT,-,TRBJ1-5,-,TRBV27
CASSPIPGQGAPNTGELFF,TGTGCCAGCAGCCCAATCCCGGGACAGGGGGCCCCGAACACCGGGGAGCTGTTTTTT,-,TRBJ2-2,TRBD1,TRBV7-3
CASSFPGPSGGYTF,TGTGCCAGCAGCTTTCCGGGGCCTTCGGGTGGCTACACCTTC,-,TRBJ1-2,-,TRBV7-9
CASSSTRIKFF,TGTGCCAGCAGCTCCACACGGATCAAGTTCTTC,-,TRBJ2-1,-,TRBV28
CASSLRGTGELFF,TGTGCCAGCAGCCTAAGGGGGACCGGGGAGCTGTTTTTT,-,TRBJ2-2,-,TRBV9
CASSPLGTGYYNEQFF,TGTGCCAGCTCACCACTGGGAACAGGGTACTACAATGAGCAGTTCTTC,once,TRBJ2-1,-,TRBV18
CAIRLDRESYEQYF,TGTGCCATCAGGCTCGACAGGGAATCCTACGAGCAGTACTTC,once,TRBJ2-7,TRBD1,TRBV10-3
CASSEGQTQYF,TGCGCCAGCAGCGAGGGGCAGACCCAGTACTTC,-,TRBJ2-5,-,TRBV5-1
CASSMDSSVKTQYF,TGTGCCAGTAGTATGGATAGCTCGGTTAAGACCCAGTACTTC,-,TRBJ2-5,-,TRBV19
CASSSPDGRINTGELFF,TGCGCCAGCAGCTCCCCCGATGGTCGGATCAACACCGGGGAGCTGTTTTTT,-,TRBJ2-2,-,TRBV5-1
CAWSVRLWRGQETQYF,TGTGCCTGGAGTGTACGGTTATGGAGGGGACAAGAGACCCAGTACTTC,-,TRBJ2-5,-,TRBV30